These 2 T cell receptor beta chains were sequenced from one sample in a study of cytomegalovirus exposure and HLA in healthy donors. Both 60 Vbeta primers and 13 Jbeta primers went into the PCR. Produced via immunoSEQ multiplex PCR; TCRdb's table is partial and in-frame only. The profile covers under 250,000 clones, with around 78% appearing a single time and more than 0.45% taken by the ten largest. Material for sequencing was PBMCs. The receptors derive from a boy aged 5-17 years in good health and CMV-seronegative.

The table lists this clone with a few counts. CDR3 coding DNA: TGTGCCAGCATCCCGGAGGCGGGATACGGCAAAAACATTCAGTACTTC. Translating gives CASIPEAGYGKNIQYF. The V call is TRBV2, the J call TRBJ2-4; possible D gene TRBD2, 6 bases. V lost 7 bases, J lost 3 bases, and 19 bases lay in between. Germline CDR1 reads SNHLY; CDR2 reads FYNNEI. CDR3 length: 16 amino acids.

About this clone: Without the conserved terminal phenylalanine or tryptophan, this CDR3 likely stems from a read error. The V and J genes are TRBV30 and TRBJ1-1; D perhaps matches TRBD1 (5 bases). Trimming cost V 2 bases and J 9 bases, with 7 bases left between them. The CDR3 sequence is 10 residues long. CDR1 is GTSNPN, CDR2 SVGIG, per germline (reference sequence). The chain's CDR3 is CAWSRTKAFL. Written as DNA, the CDR3 is TGTGCCTGGAGTCGGACAAAAGCTTTCCTT.